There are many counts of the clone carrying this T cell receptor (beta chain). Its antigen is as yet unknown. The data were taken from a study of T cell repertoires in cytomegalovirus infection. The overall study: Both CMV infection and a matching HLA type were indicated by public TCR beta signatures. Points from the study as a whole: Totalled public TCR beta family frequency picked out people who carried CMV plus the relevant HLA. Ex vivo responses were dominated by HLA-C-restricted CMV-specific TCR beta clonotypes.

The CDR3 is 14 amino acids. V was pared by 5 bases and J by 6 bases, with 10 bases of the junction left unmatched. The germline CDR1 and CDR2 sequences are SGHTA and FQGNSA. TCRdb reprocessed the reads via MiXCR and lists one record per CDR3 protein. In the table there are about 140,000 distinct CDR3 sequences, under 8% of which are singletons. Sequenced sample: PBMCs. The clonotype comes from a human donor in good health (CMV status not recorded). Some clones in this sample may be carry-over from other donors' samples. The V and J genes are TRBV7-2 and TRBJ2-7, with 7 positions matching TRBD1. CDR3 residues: CASSPRQGRGEQYF. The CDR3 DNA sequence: TGTGCCAGCAGCCCCCGACAGGGTCGGGGCGAGCAGTACTTC.